One T cell receptor (beta chain) is described in this entry. This clonotype came up many times. Which antigen it targets is not known. No much larger clone exists at a distance of one base, and base qualities are not known. The data were taken from a study of identical twins listed by TCRdb under 2016. At the level of the whole study: TCR alpha and beta repertoires from monozygotic twins, unrelated adults of various ages and cord blood were deep-sequenced to test whether fetal clonotypes persist. To rule out contamination, replicate twin experiments were performed at different times with different library preparation protocols. General study outcomes and caveats: Abundant cord blood beta clonotypes had fewer insertions, young adult naive repertoires showed a similar but weaker trend, and memory repertoires showed no such trend. Excess twin sharing in beta out-of-frame sequences was weaker because fewer shared sequences lowered the signal-to-noise ratio. Compared with coincidental sharing between unrelated individuals, out-of-frame TCR alpha sequences shared between twins had an excess of sequences with low generation probability. Because the same donors could not be followed over many years, the conclusions relied on cross-sectional statistical analysis. Recombination models systematically underestimated out-of-frame TCR alpha sharing in monozygotic twins but agreed with sharing between unrelated individuals. Invariant T cells such as MAIT and iNKT could partly confound zero-insertion analyses, though diverse VJ usage argued against this for most clonotypes.

Library generation was performed with 5' RACE. The reads were generated on an Illumina HiSeq 2000. Template switching introduced a universal primer binding site; the final cDNA contained a unique molecular identifier, enabling accurate counting of TCR cDNA molecules. Specific primers in the conserved constant-segment region were used to synthesize first-strand cDNA for TCR alpha and beta chains. To control for contamination, every cDNA library was double barcoded, receiving both a SMART-Mk sample barcode and Illumina barcodes. TruSeq adapter sequences, together with Illumina sample barcodes, were added in two successive PCR steps. The Illumina HiSeq platform was used with custom primers to sequence TCR alpha and beta cDNA libraries. From the authors' description of their analysis: MiGEC was used to process raw reads and extract unique molecular identifiers, and MiXCR was used to find CDR3 positions. Recombination models were inferred per individual with the repgenHMM and IGoR tools using an EM algorithm. Shared clonotype analysis was performed with the tcR package in R, normalizing sharing by the product of cloneset sizes. Out-of-frame nonproductive sequences were analyzed to study raw recombination free of thymic and clonal selection effects. TCRdb handled the public reads itself, with Q25 trimming in fastp and clone calling in MiXCR, and kept productive beta chains. Entries that share a CDR3 protein sequence are merged under the most common genes and DNA. The V and J calls reflect TCRdb's pipeline rather than the authors' work. For this sample the table gives 550,000 to 700,000 distinct CDR3 sequences, of which approximately 10% were detected only once. Under 3% of the sample is held by the ten biggest clonotypes.

From the cysteine through the phenylalanine, the CDR3 covers 17 amino acids. Only the CDR3 DNA stays, 51 bases, in frame from base 1. Sequences MNHEY (CDR1) and SVGAGI (CDR2) are obtained from the germline V gene. V is cut back by 2 bases and J by 5 bases, with 11 bases in the junction unmatched. Only healthy Caucasian donors were included. Three pairs of female monozygotic twins, all aged about 18 to 29 years, made up the twin cohort. Peripheral blood mononuclear cells were used as the source from which RNA for TCR libraries was isolated. A further study also used this sample, focusing on yellow fever vaccine responses in identical twins. Taken from the second paper: According to the authors, in identical twins the way T cells responded to vaccination appeared partly convergent and partly personalized. The study precisely tracked vaccine-responding T cell clones in identical twins.

The sequence was collected from a young woman in good health. The chain is made from TRBV6-5 and TRBJ2-5; a stretch of 10 junction bases matches TRBD1. The sample consisted of PBMCs. The CDR3 reads CASSYPSQTGGWETQYF. The sequence in DNA is TGTGCCAGCAGTTACCCCTCTCAGACAGGGGGCTGGGAGACCCAGTACTTC.